What follows are 3 T cell receptor beta chains derived from one specimen sequenced in a study of human T cells and chemical hapten exposure. Time point meaning: patch test 2, 6 weeks after DPC sensitization. Treatment in this sample: therapeutic diphenylcyclopropenone sensitization with weekly scalp DPC. TCRdb reprocessed the RACE reads with MiXCR, giving one entry per CDR3 protein. Among about 84,000 distinct CDR3 sequences listed, 8% to 13% were seen once. The sample in question was whole blood, obtained in connection with sensitization to the hapten diphenylcyclopropenone (DPC). All receptors come from a woman in her 50s with alopecia areata. Some clones in this sample may be carry-over from other donors' samples.

The chain uses TRBV2 and TRBJ1-1; tentatively, D is TRBD1 (5 bases). CDR3 length equals 13 residues. Between the trimmed V and J ends, which lost 10 bases and 3 bases, there was a span of 15 bases. Germline CDR1 reads SNHLY; CDR2 reads FYNNEI. In DNA form, the CDR3 reads TGTGCCATCCTACCCCGGGGGTACACTGAAGCTTTCTTT. This codes for CAILPRGYTEAFF.

The table lists this clonotype with many counts. This rearrangement joins TRBV29-1 to TRBJ2-6; possibly TRBD1 for D (5 bases). CDR1 is SQVTM, CDR2 ANQGSEA, per germline. Trimming took off 6 bases at V and 0 bases at J, with 18 bases between the two ends. The CDR3 extends over 17 amino acids. DNA of the CDR3: TGCAGCGTCCGAATAGGGGTGAGGAGCTCTGGGGCCAACGTCCTGACTTTC. Translated, it gives CSVRIGVRSSGANVLTF.

The CDR3 here is CASSQRNQPQHF. The CDR3 DNA sequence: TGTGCCAGCAGCCAGCGGAATCAGCCCCAGCATTTT. This chain joins TRBV6-2 or TRBV6-3 and TRBJ1-5; D unresolved. The V and J ends lost 6 bases and 4 bases respectively, with 7 bases between them. The germline gives CDR1 MNHEY, CDR2 SVGEGT. The CDR3 extends over 12 amino acids.